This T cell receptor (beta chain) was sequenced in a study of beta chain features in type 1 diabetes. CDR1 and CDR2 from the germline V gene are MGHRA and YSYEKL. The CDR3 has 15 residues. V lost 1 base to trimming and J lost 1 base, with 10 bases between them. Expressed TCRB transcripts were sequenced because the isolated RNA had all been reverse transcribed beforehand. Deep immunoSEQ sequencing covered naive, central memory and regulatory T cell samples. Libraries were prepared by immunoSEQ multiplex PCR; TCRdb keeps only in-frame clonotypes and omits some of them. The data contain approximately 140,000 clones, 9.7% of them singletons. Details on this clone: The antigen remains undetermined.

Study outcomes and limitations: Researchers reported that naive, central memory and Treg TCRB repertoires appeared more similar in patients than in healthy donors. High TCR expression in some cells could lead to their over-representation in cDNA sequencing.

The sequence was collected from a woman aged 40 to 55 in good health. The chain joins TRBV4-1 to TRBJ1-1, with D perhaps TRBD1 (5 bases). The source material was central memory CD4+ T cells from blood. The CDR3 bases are TGCGCCAGCAGCCAAGTACAGGAACGGAACACTGAAGCTTTCTTT. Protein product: CASSQVQERNTEAFF.